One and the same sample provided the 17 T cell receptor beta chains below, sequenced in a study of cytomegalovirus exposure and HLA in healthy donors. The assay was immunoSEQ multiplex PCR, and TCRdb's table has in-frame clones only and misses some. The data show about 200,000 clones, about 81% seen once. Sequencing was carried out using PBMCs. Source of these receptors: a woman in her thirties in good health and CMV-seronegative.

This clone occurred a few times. CDR3 region: CASSREASGRVEQYF. CDR3 bases: TGTGCCAGCAGCCGTGAGGCTAGCGGGAGGGTTGAGCAGTACTTC. V usage is TRBV4-2 and J usage is TRBJ2-7; the match to TRBD2 covers 12 bases. Germline CDR1 reads LGHNA; CDR2 reads YNFKEQ. J gave up 7 bases and V 4 bases, and 8 bases lay outside the gene matches. The length of the CDR3 is 15 residues.

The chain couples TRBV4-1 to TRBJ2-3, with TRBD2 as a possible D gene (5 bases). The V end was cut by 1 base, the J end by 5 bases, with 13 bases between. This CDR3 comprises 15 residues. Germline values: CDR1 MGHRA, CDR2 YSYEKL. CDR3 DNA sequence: TGCGCCAGCAGCCAAGTCGGCGTCGGAGGAGATACGCAGTATTTT. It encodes CASSQVGVGGDTQYF.

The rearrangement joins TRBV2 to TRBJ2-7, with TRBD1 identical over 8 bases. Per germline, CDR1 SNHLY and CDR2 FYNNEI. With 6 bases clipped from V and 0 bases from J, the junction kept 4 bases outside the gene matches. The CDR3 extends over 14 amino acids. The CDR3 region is CASRRGQASYEQYF. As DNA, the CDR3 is TGTGCCAGCAGGAGGGGACAGGCCTCCTACGAGCAGTACTTC.

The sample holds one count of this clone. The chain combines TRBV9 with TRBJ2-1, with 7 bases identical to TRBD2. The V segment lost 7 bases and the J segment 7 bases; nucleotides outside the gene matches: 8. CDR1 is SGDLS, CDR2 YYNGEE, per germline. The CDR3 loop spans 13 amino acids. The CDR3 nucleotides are TGTGCCAGCGTGGGAGGGCCTCGAAATGAGCAGTTCTTC. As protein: CASVGGPRNEQFF.

The CDR3 spells CASSIGTGGNSPLHF. The CDR3 nucleotides are TGTGCCAGCAGCATAGGGACAGGGGGAAATTCACCCCTCCACTTT. The rearrangement links TRBV7-8 to TRBJ1-6, with TRBD1 identical over 11 bases. The CDR3 consists of 15 residues. The V segment lost 5 bases and the J segment 7 bases; nucleotides outside the gene matches: 4. The V gene's germline CDR1 is SGHVS and CDR2 FQNEAQ.

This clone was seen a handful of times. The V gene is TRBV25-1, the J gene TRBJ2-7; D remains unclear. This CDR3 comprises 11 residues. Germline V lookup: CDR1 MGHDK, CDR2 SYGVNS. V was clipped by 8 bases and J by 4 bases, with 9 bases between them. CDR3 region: CASPVRYEQYF. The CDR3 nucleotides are TGTGCCAGCCCCGTTCGGTACGAGCAGTACTTC.

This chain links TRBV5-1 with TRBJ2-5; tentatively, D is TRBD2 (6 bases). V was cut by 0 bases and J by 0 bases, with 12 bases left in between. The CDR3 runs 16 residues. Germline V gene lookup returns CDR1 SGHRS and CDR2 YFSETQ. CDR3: CASSLDTSHNQETQYF. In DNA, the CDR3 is TGCGCCAGCAGCTTGGATACTAGCCACAACCAAGAGACCCAGTACTTC.

The CDR3 DNA is TGTGCCAGCAGCTCCCGGCCGGCGGCCACCTATGGCTACACCTTC. The encoded protein is CASSSRPAATYGYTF. V is TRBV7-6 and J is TRBJ1-2, with D unresolved. The V and J ends lost 4 bases and 4 bases respectively, with 16 bases between them. Germline CDR1 SGHVS, CDR2 FNYEAQ. The CDR3 covers 15 residues.

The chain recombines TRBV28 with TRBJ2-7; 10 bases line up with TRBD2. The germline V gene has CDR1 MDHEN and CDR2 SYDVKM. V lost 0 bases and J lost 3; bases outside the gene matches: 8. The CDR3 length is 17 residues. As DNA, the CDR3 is TGTGCCAGCAGTTTATGGTCCGGGACTAGCGTGGTCTACGAGCAGTACTTC. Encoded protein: CASSLWSGTSVVYEQYF.

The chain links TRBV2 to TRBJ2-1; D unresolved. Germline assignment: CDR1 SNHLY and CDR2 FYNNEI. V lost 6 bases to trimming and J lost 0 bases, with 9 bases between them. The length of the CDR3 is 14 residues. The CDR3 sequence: CASSDISSYNEQFF. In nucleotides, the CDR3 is TGTGCCAGCAGCGACATCAGCTCCTACAATGAGCAGTTCTTC.

Here the CDR3 DNA reads TGTGCCAGCAGCTTCGGACAGGGGGCGTTCGGGGAGCTGTTTTTT. This sequence encodes CASSFGQGAFGELFF. V gene TRBV7-2 combines with J gene TRBJ2-2; 11 bases are shared with TRBD1. The V and J ends lost 3 bases and 7 bases, in that order; junction bases with no gene match: 4. Germline V CDR1 and CDR2: SGHTA, FQGNSA. This CDR3 is built from 15 residues.

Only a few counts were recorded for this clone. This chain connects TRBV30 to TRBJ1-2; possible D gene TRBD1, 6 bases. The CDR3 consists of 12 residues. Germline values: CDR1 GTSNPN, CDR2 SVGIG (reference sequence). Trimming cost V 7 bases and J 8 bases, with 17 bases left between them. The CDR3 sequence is CASNRVYGGYTF. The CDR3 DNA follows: TGTGCCTCAAACAGGGTTTATGGAGGCTACACCTTC.

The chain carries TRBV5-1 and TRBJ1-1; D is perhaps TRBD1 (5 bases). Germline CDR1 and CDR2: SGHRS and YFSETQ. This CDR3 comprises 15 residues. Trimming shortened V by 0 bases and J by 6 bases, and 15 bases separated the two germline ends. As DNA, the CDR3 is TGCGCCAGCAGCTTGGGACAGACCGGGTACGCTGAAGCTTTCTTT. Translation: CASSLGQTGYAEAFF.

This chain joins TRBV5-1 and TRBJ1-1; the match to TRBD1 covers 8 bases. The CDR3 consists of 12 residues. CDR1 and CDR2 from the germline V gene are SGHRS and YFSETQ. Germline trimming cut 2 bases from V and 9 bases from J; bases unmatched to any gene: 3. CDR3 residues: CASSFGQGQAFF. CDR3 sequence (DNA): TGCGCCAGCAGCTTCGGACAGGGCCAAGCTTTCTTT.

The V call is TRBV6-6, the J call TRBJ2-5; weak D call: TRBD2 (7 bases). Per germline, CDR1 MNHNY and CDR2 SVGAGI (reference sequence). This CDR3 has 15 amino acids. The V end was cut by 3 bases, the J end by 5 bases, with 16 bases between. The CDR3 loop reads CASSYEGGDSETQYF. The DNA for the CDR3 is TGTGCCAGCAGTTATGAGGGGGGGGATAGTGAGACCCAGTACTTC.

This chain's CDR3 is CASSSGLQREKLFF. DNA for the CDR3: TGTGCCAGCAGTTCGGGACTCCAAAGGGAAAAACTGTTTTTT. The genes are TRBV25-1 and TRBJ1-4; weak D call: TRBD1 (5 bases). CDR1 and CDR2 from the germline V gene are MGHDK and SYGVNS. With 5 bases removed from V and 8 bases from J, the gap between germline ends came to 15 bases. CDR3 length: 14 amino acids.

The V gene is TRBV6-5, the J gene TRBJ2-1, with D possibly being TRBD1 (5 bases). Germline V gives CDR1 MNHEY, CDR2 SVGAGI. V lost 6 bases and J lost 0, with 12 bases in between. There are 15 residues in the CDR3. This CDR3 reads CASRPGHDSYNEQFF. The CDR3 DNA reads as TGTGCCAGCAGACCCGGACACGACTCCTACAATGAGCAGTTCTTC.